This T cell receptor (beta chain) was recorded in a study of identical twins. J gave up 6 bases and V 6 bases, and 11 bases lay outside the gene matches. The CDR3 is 15 residues long. A universal primer site was added by template switching, and unique molecular identifiers were carried by the cDNA. TCRdb independently ran MiXCR on the 5' RACE reads; one entry per CDR3 protein. The sample has approximately 210,000 distinct CDR3 sequences; 15% to 20% are singletons. The study's findings and limits: It was possible that invariant MAIT and iNKT cells partly confounded the zero-insertion analyses.

This clonotype was picked up a small number of times. As yet, its antigen is unknown. All of the donors were Caucasians in good health. This sample also appeared in a second study, on T cells expressing NK-cell markers.

Source material: CD8+ T cells sorted from blood. The TCR originated in a young woman in good health. The rearrangement uses TRBV12-3 or TRBV12-4 and TRBJ2-7, with 10 bases matching TRBD1. The CDR3 DNA reads as TGTGCCAGCAGCCCCTCCGGGACAGGGGAGGCCGAGCAGTACTTC. Its protein is CASSPSGTGEAEQYF.